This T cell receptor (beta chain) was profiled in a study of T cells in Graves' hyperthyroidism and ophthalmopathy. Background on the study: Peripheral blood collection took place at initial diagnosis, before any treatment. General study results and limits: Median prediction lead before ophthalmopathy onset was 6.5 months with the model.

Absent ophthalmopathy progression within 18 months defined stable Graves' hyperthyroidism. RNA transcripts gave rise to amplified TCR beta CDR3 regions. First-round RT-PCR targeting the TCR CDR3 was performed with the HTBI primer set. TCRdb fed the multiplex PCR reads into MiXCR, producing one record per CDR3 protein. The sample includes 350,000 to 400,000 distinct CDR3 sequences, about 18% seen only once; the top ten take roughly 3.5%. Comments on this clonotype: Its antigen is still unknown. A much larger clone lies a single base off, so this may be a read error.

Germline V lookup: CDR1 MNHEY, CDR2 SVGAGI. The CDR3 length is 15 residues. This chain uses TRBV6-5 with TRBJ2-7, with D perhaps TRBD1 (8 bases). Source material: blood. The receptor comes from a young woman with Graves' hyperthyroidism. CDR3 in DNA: TGTGCCAGCAGTTACTCAACAGGGGGGGCCTACGAGCGGTACTTC. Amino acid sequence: CASSYSTGGAYERYF.